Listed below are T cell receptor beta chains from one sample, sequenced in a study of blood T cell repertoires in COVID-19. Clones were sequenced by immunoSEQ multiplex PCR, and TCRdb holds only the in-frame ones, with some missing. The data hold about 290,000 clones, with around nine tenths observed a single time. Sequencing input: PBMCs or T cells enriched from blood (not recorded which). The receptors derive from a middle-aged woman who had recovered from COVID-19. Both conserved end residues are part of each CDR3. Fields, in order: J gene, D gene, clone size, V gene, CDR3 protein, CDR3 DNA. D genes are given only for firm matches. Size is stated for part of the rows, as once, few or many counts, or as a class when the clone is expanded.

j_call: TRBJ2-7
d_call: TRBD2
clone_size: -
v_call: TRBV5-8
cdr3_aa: CASSFPPSGRTYEQYF
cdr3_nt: TGTGCCAGCAGCTTCCCTCCTAGCGGGAGAACCTACGAGCAGTACTTC

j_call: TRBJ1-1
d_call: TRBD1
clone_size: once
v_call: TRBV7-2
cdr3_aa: CASSRDRNTEAFF
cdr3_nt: TGTGCCAGCAGCAGGGACAGGAACACTGAAGCTTTCTTT

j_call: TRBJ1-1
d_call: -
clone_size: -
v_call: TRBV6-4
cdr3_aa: CASRPQGNTEAFF
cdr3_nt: TGTGCCAGCAGGCCACAGGGGAACACTGAAGCTTTCTTT

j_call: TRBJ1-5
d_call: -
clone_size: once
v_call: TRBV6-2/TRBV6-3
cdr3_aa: CASSVQGHQPQHF
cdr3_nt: TGTGCCAGCAGCGTACAGGGTCATCAGCCCCAGCATTTT

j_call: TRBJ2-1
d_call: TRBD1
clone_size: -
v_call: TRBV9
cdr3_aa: CASSVADRGGYNEQFF
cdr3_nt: TGTGCCAGCAGCGTTGCGGACAGGGGAGGCTACAATGAGCAGTTCTTC

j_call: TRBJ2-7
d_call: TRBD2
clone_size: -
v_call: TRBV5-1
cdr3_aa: CASSFGLAEYSYEQYF
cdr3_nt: TGCGCCAGCAGCTTTGGACTAGCGGAATACTCCTACGAGCAGTACTTC

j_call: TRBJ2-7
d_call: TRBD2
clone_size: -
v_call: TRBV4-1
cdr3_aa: CASSPSGLAGNYEQYF
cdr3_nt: TGCGCCAGCAGCCCTTCGGGGCTAGCGGGTAACTACGAGCAGTACTTC

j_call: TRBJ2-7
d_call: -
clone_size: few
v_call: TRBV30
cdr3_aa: CAWSPRWGWTKYEQYF
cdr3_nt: TGTGCCTGGAGCCCTAGGTGGGGGTGGACTAAATACGAGCAGTACTTC

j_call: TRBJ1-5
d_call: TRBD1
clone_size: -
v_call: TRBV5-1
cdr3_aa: CASSLGGTGGQPQHF
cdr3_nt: TGCGCCAGCAGCTTGGGAGGGACAGGGGGACAGCCCCAGCATTTT

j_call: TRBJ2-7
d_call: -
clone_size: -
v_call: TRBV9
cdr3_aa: CASSVGGVGGDYEQYF
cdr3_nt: TGTGCCAGCAGCGTAGGAGGGGTTGGAGGGGACTACGAGCAGTACTTC

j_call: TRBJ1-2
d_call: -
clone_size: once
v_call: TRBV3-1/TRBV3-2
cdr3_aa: CASSQGRTAGSGGYTF
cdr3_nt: TGTGCCAGCAGCCAAGGGAGGACGGCCGGATCAGGAGGCTACACCTTC

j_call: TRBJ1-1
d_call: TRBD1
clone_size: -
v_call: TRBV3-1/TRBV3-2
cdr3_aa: CASSLRRQGSMNTEAFF
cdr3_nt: TGTGCCAGCAGCCTACGACGACAGGGGAGCATGAACACTGAAGCTTTCTTT

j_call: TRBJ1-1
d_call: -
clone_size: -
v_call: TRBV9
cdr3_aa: CASGPGQRGTEAFF
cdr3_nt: TGTGCCAGCGGCCCAGGACAGAGAGGGACTGAAGCTTTCTTT

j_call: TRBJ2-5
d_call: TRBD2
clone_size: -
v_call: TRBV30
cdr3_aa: CACSPSGRPQETQYF
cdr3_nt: TGTGCCTGCTCACCTAGCGGCAGACCTCAAGAGACCCAGTACTTC

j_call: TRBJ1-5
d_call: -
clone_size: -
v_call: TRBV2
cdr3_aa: CASSENSQPQHF
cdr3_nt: TGTGCCAGCAGTGAAAACAGTCAGCCCCAGCATTTT

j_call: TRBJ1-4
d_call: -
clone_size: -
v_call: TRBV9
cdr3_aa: CASSVGGQIATNEKLFF
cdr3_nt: TGTGCCAGCAGCGTTGGAGGACAGATAGCAACTAATGAAAAACTGTTTTTT

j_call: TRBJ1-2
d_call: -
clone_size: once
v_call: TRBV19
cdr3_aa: CASSTPPGLYGYTF
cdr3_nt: TGTGCCAGTAGTACCCCGCCAGGCCTCTATGGCTACACCTTC

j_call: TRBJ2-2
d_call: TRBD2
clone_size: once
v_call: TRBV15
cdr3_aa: CATSREMGGSGGPNTGELFF
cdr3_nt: TGTGCCACCAGCAGAGAGATGGGAGGTAGCGGGGGACCTAACACCGGGGAGCTGTTTTTT

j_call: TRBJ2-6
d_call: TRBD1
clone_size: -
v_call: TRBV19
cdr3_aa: CASSITARQGSGANVLTF
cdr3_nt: TGTGCCAGTAGTATAACTGCGAGACAGGGGTCTGGGGCCAACGTCCTGACTTTC

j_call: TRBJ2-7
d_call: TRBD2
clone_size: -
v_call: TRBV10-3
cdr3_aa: CAISTGLADSYEQYF
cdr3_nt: TGTGCCATCAGCACGGGACTAGCGGATTCCTACGAGCAGTACTTC

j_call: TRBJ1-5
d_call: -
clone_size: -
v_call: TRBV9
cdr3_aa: CASSVGWGDQPQHF
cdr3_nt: TGTGCCAGCAGCGTAGGGTGGGGGGATCAGCCCCAGCATTTT

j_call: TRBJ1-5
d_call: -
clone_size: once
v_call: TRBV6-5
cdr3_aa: CASSYSAVGGQPQHF
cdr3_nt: TGTGCCAGCAGTTACTCAGCGGTGGGGGGTCAGCCCCAGCATTTT

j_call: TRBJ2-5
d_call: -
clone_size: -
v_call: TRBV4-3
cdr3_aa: CASSQEATAGRETQYF
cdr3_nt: TGCGCCAGCAGCCAAGAAGCGACGGCTGGGAGAGAGACCCAGTACTTC

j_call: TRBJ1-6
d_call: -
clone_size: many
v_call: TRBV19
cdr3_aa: CASRDIGRSSYNSPLHF
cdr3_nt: TGTGCCAGTCGTGATATCGGGAGGAGCTCCTATAATTCACCCCTCCACTTT

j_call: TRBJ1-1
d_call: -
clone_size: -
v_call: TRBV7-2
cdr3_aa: CASALVARGTEAFF
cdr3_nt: TGTGCCAGCGCTCTTGTGGCGCGGGGCACTGAAGCTTTCTTT

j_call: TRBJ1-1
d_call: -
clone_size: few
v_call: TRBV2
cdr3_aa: CASRRQEYEAFF
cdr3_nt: TGTGCCAGCAGGAGACAAGAGTATGAAGCTTTCTTT

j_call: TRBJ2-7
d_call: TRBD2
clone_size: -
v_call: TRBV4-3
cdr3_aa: CASSQDRGVQKVPGDEQYF
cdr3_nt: TGCGCCAGCAGCCAAGATCGGGGGGTACAGAAAGTCCCCGGGGACGAGCAGTACTTC

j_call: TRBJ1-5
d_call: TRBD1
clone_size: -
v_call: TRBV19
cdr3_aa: CASRLQGYSNQPQHF
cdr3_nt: TGTGCCAGTAGGCTACAGGGGTATAGCAATCAGCCCCAGCATTTT

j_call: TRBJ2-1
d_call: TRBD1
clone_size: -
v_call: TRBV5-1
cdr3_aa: CASSSTYRGHNNEQFF
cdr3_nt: TGCGCCAGCAGCTCAACCTACAGGGGCCATAATAATGAGCAGTTCTTC

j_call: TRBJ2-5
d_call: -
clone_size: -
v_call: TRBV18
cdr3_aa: CASSPPGSETQYF
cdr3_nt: TGTGCCAGCTCCCCCCCCGGGAGTGAGACCCAGTACTTC

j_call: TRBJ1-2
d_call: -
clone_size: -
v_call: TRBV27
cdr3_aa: CASSPGTLYGYTF
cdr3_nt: TGTGCCAGCAGTCCCGGGACACTCTATGGCTACACCTTC

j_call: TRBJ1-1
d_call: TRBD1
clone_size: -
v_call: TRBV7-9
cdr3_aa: CASSYWTGVVTEAFF
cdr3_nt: TGTGCCAGCAGCTACTGGACAGGGGTCGTCACTGAAGCTTTCTTT

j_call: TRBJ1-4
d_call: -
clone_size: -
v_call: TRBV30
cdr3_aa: CAWRPGANEKLFF
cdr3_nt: TGTGCCTGGCGGCCAGGGGCTAATGAAAAACTGTTTTTT

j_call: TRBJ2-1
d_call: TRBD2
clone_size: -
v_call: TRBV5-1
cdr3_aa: CASSRASGRAVDEQFF
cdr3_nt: TGCGCCAGCTCGAGGGCTAGCGGGAGGGCCGTGGATGAGCAGTTCTTC

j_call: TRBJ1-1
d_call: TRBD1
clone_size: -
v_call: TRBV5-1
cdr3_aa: CASSLSQGAMMNTEAFF
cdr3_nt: TGCGCCAGCAGCTTATCCCAGGGGGCTATGATGAACACTGAAGCTTTCTTT

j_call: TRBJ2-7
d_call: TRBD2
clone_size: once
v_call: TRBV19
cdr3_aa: CASSFSGGHSYEQYF
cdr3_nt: TGTGCCAGTAGTTTTAGCGGGGGGCACTCCTACGAGCAGTACTTC

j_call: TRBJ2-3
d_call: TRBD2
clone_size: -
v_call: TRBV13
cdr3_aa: CASSFSGGTTDTQYF
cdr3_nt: TGTGCCAGCAGCTTCAGCGGGGGAACCACAGATACGCAGTATTTT

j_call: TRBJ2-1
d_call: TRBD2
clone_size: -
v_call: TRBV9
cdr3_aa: CASSGASGMNEQFF
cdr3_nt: TGTGCCAGCAGCGGCGCTAGCGGGATGAATGAGCAGTTCTTC

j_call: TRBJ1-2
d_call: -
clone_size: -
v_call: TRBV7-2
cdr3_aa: CASSLGGDYGYTF
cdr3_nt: TGTGCCAGCAGCTTAGGGGGCGACTATGGCTACACCTTC

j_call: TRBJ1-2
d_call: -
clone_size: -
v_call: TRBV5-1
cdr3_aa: CASSFGSGGLYGYTF
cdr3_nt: TGCGCCAGCAGCTTTGGGTCTGGCGGATTATATGGCTACACCTTC

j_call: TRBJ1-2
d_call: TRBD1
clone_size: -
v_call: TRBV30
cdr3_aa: CAWTGQGIYYGYTF
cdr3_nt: TGTGCCTGGACGGGACAGGGAATTTACTATGGCTACACCTTC

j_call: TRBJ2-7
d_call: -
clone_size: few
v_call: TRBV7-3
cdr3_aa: CASSLTDLGRGNYEQYF
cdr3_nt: TGTGCCAGCAGCTTAACAGATCTCGGACGGGGGAACTACGAGCAGTACTTC

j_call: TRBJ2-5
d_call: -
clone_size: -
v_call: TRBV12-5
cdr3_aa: CASGFGMETQYF
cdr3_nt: TGTGCTAGTGGTTTCGGGATGGAGACCCAGTACTTC

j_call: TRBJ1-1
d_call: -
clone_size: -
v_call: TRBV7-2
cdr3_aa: CASSFQGSDTEAFF
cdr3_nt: TGTGCCAGCAGCTTTCAGGGATCGGACACTGAAGCTTTCTTT

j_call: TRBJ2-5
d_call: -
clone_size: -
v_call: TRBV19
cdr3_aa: CASSIDRAGPGTQYF
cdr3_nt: TGTGCCAGTAGTATAGATCGGGCAGGGCCAGGGACCCAGTACTTC

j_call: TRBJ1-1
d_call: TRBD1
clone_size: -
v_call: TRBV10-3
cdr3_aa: CAIRRQGSGTEAFF
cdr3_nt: TGTGCCATCAGACGACAGGGGTCGGGCACTGAAGCTTTCTTT

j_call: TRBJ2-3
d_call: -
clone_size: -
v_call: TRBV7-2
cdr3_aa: CASSSPQISSTDTQYF
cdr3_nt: TGTGCCAGCAGCTCACCTCAGATTTCTAGCACAGATACGCAGTATTTT

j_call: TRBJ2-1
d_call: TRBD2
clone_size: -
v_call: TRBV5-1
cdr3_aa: CASSANGLAADEQFF
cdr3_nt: TGCGCCAGCAGCGCAAACGGACTAGCTGCAGATGAGCAGTTCTTC

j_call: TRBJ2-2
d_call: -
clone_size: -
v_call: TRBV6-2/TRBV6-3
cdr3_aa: CASSYLRTSGELFF
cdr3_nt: TGTGCCAGCAGTTACCTGCGTACGAGCGGGGAGCTGTTTTTT

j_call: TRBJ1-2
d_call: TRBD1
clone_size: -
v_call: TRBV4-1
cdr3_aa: CASSQTGGTYGYTF
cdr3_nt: TGCGCCAGCAGCCAGACAGGGGGCACCTATGGCTACACCTTC